The 5 T cell receptor beta chains below all came from one sample that was sequenced in a study of CD8 T cells in ankylosing spondylitis. Broader study findings: Seemingly characteristic of ankylosing spondylitis blood was a TCR beta motif consisting of about 8 highly homologous variants.

TCRdb re-analysed the 5' RACE reads in MiXCR, keeping a single row per CDR3 protein. The sample lists 470,000 or so distinct CDR3 sequences, about 24% occurring once. Antigens of these TCRs are unknown. The sequencing input was blood, either unsorted or a sorted T cell fraction (not recorded which). These receptors were collected from a male donor with ankylosing spondylitis.

V usage is TRBV5-1 and J usage is TRBJ2-3, with D possibly being TRBD2 (7 bases). The germline CDR1 and CDR2 sequences are SGHRS and YFSETQ. This CDR3 spans 15 amino acids. The germline V and J ends were trimmed by 0 bases and 4 bases, with 12 bases remaining between them. Written as DNA, the CDR3 is TGCGCCAGCAGCTTGGGCGGGGGCTTGGCAGATACGCAGTATTTT. Protein product: CASSLGGGLADTQYF.

The rearrangement uses TRBV10-3 and TRBJ2-7; perhaps TRBD1 as D (5 bases). Germline-derived CDR1 and CDR2 are ENHRY and SYGVKD. The CDR3 totals 13 residues. This CDR3 reads CAISETRQGNENV. The CDR3, as DNA: TGTGCCATCAGTGAGACCCGGCAGGGTAATGAGAACGTC.

This clonotype has just a few counts. V and J are TRBV18 and TRBJ1-2; TRBD1 is a possible D gene (6 bases). Germline V gene data show CDR1 as KGHSH and CDR2 as LQKENI. CDR3 length equals 16 residues. The V end was cut by 2 bases, the J end by 5 bases, with 18 bases between. The CDR3 reads CASSPFDRNLWYGYTF. CDR3 nucleotides: TGTGCCAGCTCACCATTCGACAGGAATCTTTGGTATGGCTACACCTTC.

This clonotype was counted many times. This chain connects TRBV7-2 to TRBJ1-1, with D perhaps matching TRBD1 (5 bases). This CDR3 comprises 13 residues. V was pared by 3 bases and J by 1 base, with 6 bases between. Germline V gene lookup returns CDR1 SGHTA and CDR2 FQGNSA. The CDR3 DNA reads as TGTGCCAGCAGCTTCGGGGCGAACACTGAAGCTTTCTTT. Amino acid sequence: CASSFGANTEAFF.

This clonotype was seen a handful of times. J is TRBJ1-1 and V is TRBV15, with D unclear. The CDR3 is 15 residues long. Germline CDR1 is LNHNV and CDR2 is YYDKDF (reference sequence). Trimming cost V 0 bases and J 3 bases, with 11 bases left between them. The CDR3 region is CATSRDPAGDTEAFF. The CDR3 DNA follows: TGTGCCACCAGCAGAGATCCGGCGGGTGACACTGAAGCTTTCTTT.